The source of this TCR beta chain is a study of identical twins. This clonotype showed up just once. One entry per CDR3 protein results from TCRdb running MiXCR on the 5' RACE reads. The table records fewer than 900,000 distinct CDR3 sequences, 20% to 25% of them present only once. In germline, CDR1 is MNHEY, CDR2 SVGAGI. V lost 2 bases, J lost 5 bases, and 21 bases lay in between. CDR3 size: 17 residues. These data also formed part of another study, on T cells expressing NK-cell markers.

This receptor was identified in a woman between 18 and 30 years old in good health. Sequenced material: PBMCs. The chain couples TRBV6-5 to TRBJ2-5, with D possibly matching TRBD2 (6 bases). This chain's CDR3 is CASSYTSGSGFMETQYF. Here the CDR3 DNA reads TGTGCCAGCAGTTACACTTCAGGTAGCGGATTTATGGAGACCCAGTACTTC.